This passage covers 18 T cell receptor beta chains from one sample sequenced in a study of patients and donors after allogeneic stem cell transplantation. In TCRdb, the RT-PCR reads were re-called with MiXCR into one record per CDR3 protein. This table holds hundreds of thousands of distinct CDR3 sequences, roughly 16% found once. Material for sequencing was blood, either unsorted or a sorted T cell fraction (not recorded which). The source of these receptors is a human donor who was either an allogeneic HSCT recipient or a stem cell or donor lymphocyte infusion donor (not recorded which). It is not recorded whose cells these are; they may come from a transplant donor.

V and J are TRBV6-2 or TRBV6-3 and TRBJ1-1; D is unclear. The germline V and J ends were trimmed by 5 bases and 0 bases, with 10 bases remaining between them. Germline CDR1 and CDR2: MNHEY and SVGEGT. There are 14 residues in the CDR3. The CDR3 DNA is TGTGCCAGCAGTACGACTTCGATGAACACTGAAGCTTTCTTT. Its protein is CASSTTSMNTEAFF.

The gene calls are TRBV7-2 and TRBJ1-3; D ambiguous. Trimming took off 4 bases at V and 3 bases at J, with 10 bases between the two ends. CDR1 SGHTA and CDR2 FQGNSA come from the germline V gene. The CDR3 loop spans 14 amino acids. CDR3: CASSSGRIGNTIYF. In nucleotides, the CDR3 is TGTGCCAGCAGCTCCGGACGGATTGGAAACACCATATATTTT.

This clonotype was found a few times. The chain couples TRBV11-2 to TRBJ1-3; D is uncertain. Trimming left V 5 bases short and J 2 bases short, with 19 bases between. From germline, CDR1 is SGHAT and CDR2 FQNNGV. This CDR3 has 17 residues. The CDR3 reads CASSPTYRGSPGNTIYF. In DNA form, the CDR3 reads TGTGCCAGCAGCCCAACTTATCGCGGATCCCCTGGAAACACCATATATTTT.

The rearrangement joins TRBV7-2 to TRBJ1-6, with D tentatively TRBD1 (6 bases). V was clipped by 9 bases and J by 6 bases, with 15 bases between them. The CDR3 covers 14 residues. Germline CDR1 and CDR2: SGHTA and FQGNSA. CDR3 residues: CASMDSLSNSPLHF. For the CDR3, the DNA is TGTGCCAGTATGGACAGCCTAAGTAATTCACCCCTCCACTTT.

This clonotype was observed many times. This chain connects TRBV24-1 to TRBJ2-3, with D uncertain. Per the germline V gene, CDR1 is KGHDR and CDR2 is SFDVKD. With 8 bases removed from V and 0 bases from J, the gap between germline ends came to 5 bases. CDR3 size: 12 residues. The CDR3 DNA is TGTGCCACCACTGGGAGCACAGATACGCAGTATTTT. As protein: CATTGSTDTQYF.

The chain combines TRBV12-3 or TRBV12-4 with TRBJ2-1; TRBD2 matches 11 bases. The CDR3 is 15 residues long. V trimming: 6 bases; J trimming: 4 bases; junction bases outside the gene matches: 5. The CDR3 sequence is CASSPASGGYNEQFF. The CDR3 nucleotides read TGTGCCAGCAGCCCGGCTAGCGGGGGGTACAATGAGCAGTTCTTC.

This sequence joins TRBV27 and TRBJ1-6; TRBD1 is a possible D gene (5 bases). CDR1 and CDR2 from the germline V gene are MNHEY and SMNVEV (reference sequence). Trimming cost V 2 bases and J 10 bases, with 18 bases left between them. The CDR3 covers 16 residues. CDR3 region: CASSLVVGGSGSPLHF. The CDR3 nucleotides read TGTGCCAGCAGTTTAGTGGTGGGGGGTTCGGGATCACCCCTCCACTTT.

This clonotype was counted many times. The rearrangement links TRBV6-5 to TRBJ2-2; possibly TRBD2 for D (5 bases). V gave up 3 bases and J gave up 5 bases, with 10 bases separating them. There are 14 residues in the CDR3. In germline, CDR1 is MNHEY, CDR2 SVGAGI. Here the CDR3 DNA reads TGTGCCAGCAGTTATAGTCCGGGAACCGGGGAGCTGTTTTTT. As protein: CASSYSPGTGELFF.

The chain links TRBV15 to TRBJ2-6; D is unclear. This CDR3 spans 13 amino acids. CDR1 LNHNV and CDR2 YYDKDF come from the germline V gene (reference sequence). V lost 6 bases and J 2 bases, leaving 5 bases between the germline ends. Here the CDR3 DNA reads TGTGCCACCAGGGCCACTGGGGCCAACGTCCTGACTTTC. It translates to CATRATGANVLTF.

This clonotype was observed a handful of times. The genes are TRBV5-1 and TRBJ2-7, with D perhaps matching TRBD2 (5 bases). The CDR3 consists of 16 residues. Trimming stripped 0 bases from V and 0 bases from J, with 13 bases between. Germline-derived CDR1 and CDR2 are SGHRS and YFSETQ. The chain's CDR3 is CASSLGRAGGSYEQYF. The DNA of the CDR3 is TGCGCCAGCAGCTTGGGCCGGGCAGGAGGCTCCTACGAGCAGTACTTC.

The sample holds a few counts of this clonotype. The chain carries TRBV5-1 and TRBJ2-7; 13 nucleotides align to TRBD2. The CDR3 runs 16 residues. V dropped 0 bases and J dropped 7; count of bases not matched to a gene: 7. CDR1 is SGHRS and CDR2 is YFSETQ in the germline V gene. The CDR3 bases are TGCGCCAGCAGCTTGGGACTAGCGGGAGGCCCCAAGGAGCAGTACTTC. It translates to CASSLGLAGGPKEQYF. Full variable domain (rest looked up from reference TRBV5-1 and TRBJ2-7): KAGVTQTPRYLIKTRGQQVTLSCSPISGHRSVSWYQQTPGQGLQFLFEYFSETQRNKGNFPGRFSGRQFSNSRSEMNVSTLELGDSALYLCASSLGLAGGPKEQYFGPGTRLTVT.

This clonotype was observed a handful of times. The chain combines TRBV7-2 with TRBJ2-3, with TRBD1 matching over 12 bases. With V trimmed by 5 bases and J by 4 bases, 4 bases remained unmatched. Germline values: CDR1 SGHTA, CDR2 FQGNSA. CDR3 size: 15 residues. CDR3 nucleotide sequence: TGTGCCAGCAGCCCAGGGACAGGGGGCGCAGATACGCAGTATTTT. It yields the protein CASSPGTGGADTQYF.

The CDR3, as DNA: TGCAGTGGGGGGGCCGGCTCTGGGGCCAACGTCCTGACTTTC. It encodes CSGGAGSGANVLTF. This chain joins TRBV20-1 and TRBJ2-6, with D perhaps assigned TRBD1 or TRBD2 (6 bases each). This CDR3 contains 14 residues. Trimming stripped 7 bases from V and 0 bases from J, with 10 bases between. Germline values: CDR1 DFQATT, CDR2 SNEGSKA (reference sequence).

The chain couples TRBV12-3 or TRBV12-4 to TRBJ2-7; tentative D call: TRBD2 (5 bases). Trimming removed 3 bases from V and 5 bases from J, with 17 bases in between. The CDR3 spans 15 residues. CDR3 residues: CASSFGGVMRDEQYF. The CDR3 coding sequence is TGTGCCAGCAGTTTCGGTGGGGTTATGAGGGACGAGCAGTACTTC.

The genes are TRBV9 and TRBJ1-1, with 9 bases identical to TRBD1. The trim removed 2 bases at V and 0 bases at J, leaving 2 bases unmatched. The CDR3 is 15 residues long. Germline loops: CDR1 SGDLS, CDR2 YYNGEE. The CDR3 sequence is CASSVDRGLNTEAFF. The CDR3 coding sequence is TGTGCCAGCAGCGTGGACAGGGGACTGAACACTGAAGCTTTCTTT.

This clonotype showed up just a few times. The gene calls are TRBV7-8 and TRBJ2-7; 9 bases are shared with TRBD1. Per germline, CDR1 SGHVS and CDR2 FQNEAQ. V dropped 2 bases and J dropped 3; count of bases not matched to a gene: 11. The CDR3 contains 17 residues. The CDR3 reads CASSLLLQGALFYEQYF. The CDR3, as DNA: TGTGCCAGCAGCTTACTCCTACAGGGGGCTCTTTTCTACGAGCAGTACTTC.

This clonotype was seen repeatedly, ten times or more. V usage is TRBV5-1 and J usage is TRBJ2-1; no firm D call. The CDR3 runs 15 residues. V shed 2 bases and J shed 2 bases, with 11 bases lying between them. In germline, CDR1 is SGHRS, CDR2 YFSETQ. The CDR3 DNA is TGCGCCAGCAGCTTAGGCTTGACCGCCTACAATGAGCAGTTCTTC. It codes for CASSLGLTAYNEQFF.

CDR3 amino acids: CASSLAFPGLNYGYTF. CDR3 in DNA: TGTGCCAGCAGCTTGGCCTTCCCGGGCCTTAACTATGGCTACACCTTC. The rearrangement joins TRBV5-5 to TRBJ1-2, with D uncertain. The CDR3 loop spans 16 amino acids. Trimming stripped 0 bases from V and 1 base from J, with 13 bases between. Per the germline V gene, CDR1 is SGHKS and CDR2 is YYEKEE (reference sequence).